This record concerns one T cell receptor beta chain sequence. The sample is drawn from a study of cytomegalovirus exposure and HLA in healthy donors. The data were produced by immunoSEQ multiplex PCR, yet TCRdb's version contains in-frame clones alone and is incomplete. The data contain around 180,000 clones, roughly 83% of them singletons. The CDR3 totals 14 residues. The germline CDR1 and CDR2 sequences are SGHRS and YFSETQ. V was shortened by 3 bases and J by 8 bases, with 15 bases between the two germline ends. Sequenced material: PBMCs. The V and J genes are TRBV5-1 and TRBJ2-1; D is possibly TRBD2 (6 bases). The sequence was collected from a woman younger than 35 in good health and CMV-seronegative. The CDR3 coding sequence is TGCGCCAGCAGCTCGACTAGGGTGGGCGATGAGCAGTTCTTC. Translating it yields CASSSTRVGDEQFF.